These T cell receptor beta chains were read from a single sample in a study of T-cell reconstitution after alpha-beta-depleted transplantation in children. MiXCR, applied by TCRdb to the PCR reads, yields one record per CDR3 protein. Of approximately 1,000,000 distinct CDR3 sequences in the sample, roughly 29% are singletons; the top ten hold roughly 30%. The sequenced sample was PBMCs, mostly from graft donor cells, obtained 360 days after TCRalphabeta/CD19-depleted stem cell transplant. Receptor source: a boy younger than two who had a stem cell transplant for SCID, so the T cells may come from the graft donor. Both conserved end residues are part of each CDR3. The D gene is left open where the match is weak. The size field is filled for only some rows; it gives once, few, many or a size class.

DNA,CDR3,size,V,D,J
TGTGCCAGCAGCTTATGGCGTTCGGGTGAAAAACTGTTTTTT,CASSLWRSGEKLFF,.,TRBV7-9,.,TRBJ1-4
TGTGCCAGCAGCTCCCACGGCGGGGGGGGTGAGCAGTTCTTC,CASSSHGGGGEQFF,.,TRBV7-9,TRBD2,TRBJ2-1
TGTGCCAGCAGTTACCGGGGCCATAATTCACCCCTCCACTTT,CASSYRGHNSPLHF,.,TRBV12-3/TRBV12-4,.,TRBJ1-6
TGCAGTGCTAGAGACTGGAAGGACACCCCTGGGTGGACCCAGTACTTC,CSARDWKDTPGWTQYF,.,TRBV20-1,.,TRBJ2-5
TGCGCCAGCAGCTCGCGACTAGCGGGGGGCCCTATGGGTGAGCAGTTCTTC,CASSSRLAGGPMGEQFF,.,TRBV4-1,TRBD2,TRBJ2-1
TGTGCCAGCAGCTTAGAGCAGGGGGCTTTTGTAGAGACCCAGTACTTC,CASSLEQGAFVETQYF,once,TRBV7-2,TRBD1,TRBJ2-5
TGTGCCAGCAGGATCAGCGGGGGGGCCTCAGATACGCAGTATTTT,CASRISGGASDTQYF,.,TRBV7-6,TRBD2,TRBJ2-3
TGTGCCAGCAGTGTACGACTAGGGTACGAGCAGTACTTC,CASSVRLGYEQYF,many,TRBV2,.,TRBJ2-7
TGCGCCAGCAGCAGGGCCTATGAGGAGGGGAACTACGAGCAGTACTTC,CASSRAYEEGNYEQYF,.,TRBV5-1,.,TRBJ2-7
TGTGCCAGCAGAAGGGGTAGCAATCAGCCCCAGCATTTT,CASRRGSNQPQHF,few,TRBV28,.,TRBJ1-5
TGCAGCGTCCAGGCTCGCACAGATACGCAGTATTTT,CSVQARTDTQYF,few,TRBV29-1,.,TRBJ2-3
TGTGCCAGCAGCGCCGACCCAGATCAGCCCCAGCATTTT,CASSADPDQPQHF,.,TRBV4-2,.,TRBJ1-5
TGTGCCAGCAGCTTAGTCTCAGTGGCTGGAAATGGCTACACCTTC,CASSLVSVAGNGYTF,few,TRBV7-9,.,TRBJ1-2
TGTGCCAGTGGACAGGGGCCGAACACTGAAGCTTTCTTT,CASGQGPNTEAFF,few,TRBV7-9,TRBD1,TRBJ1-1
TGTGCCAGCAGCTTAGGGGGTGACTGGCCCGAGCAGTACTTC,CASSLGGDWPEQYF,few,TRBV7-2,.,TRBJ2-7
TGCAGTGCTAGAGAGGAGGGCAGCTCCTATAATTCACCCCTCCACTTT,CSAREEGSSYNSPLHF,few,TRBV20-1,.,TRBJ1-6
TGTGCCAGCTGCGTCAACAGGAACACTGAAGCTTTCTTT,CASCVNRNTEAFF,few,TRBV28,.,TRBJ1-1
TGTGCCAGCAGCTTGCTTGGCAGGGCGGCTGAAGCTTTCTTT,CASSLLGRAAEAFF,few,TRBV5-5,.,TRBJ1-1
TGTGCCACCAGTGATCAGGGTGAGCAGTTCTTC,CATSDQGEQFF,many,TRBV24-1,.,TRBJ2-1
TGTGCCAGCAGTTCGGACAGGCGAAACCAAGAGACCCAGTACTTC,CASSSDRRNQETQYF,few,TRBV12-3/TRBV12-4,TRBD1,TRBJ2-5
TGCAGTGCTAGTTTGGGTAATAGGGGGAATCAGCCCCAGCATTTT,CSASLGNRGNQPQHF,few,TRBV20-1,.,TRBJ1-5
TGCAGTGCTAGAGACTCCGGGACAGGGGGCGCGGGGAATCAGCCCCAGCATTTT,CSARDSGTGGAGNQPQHF,.,TRBV20-1,TRBD1,TRBJ1-5
TGTGCCAGCAGCCTAGCGGGGGGGTCTCAGGATACGCAGTATTTT,CASSLAGGSQDTQYF,few,TRBV28,TRBD2,TRBJ2-3
TGCGCCAGCAGCTTGTGGTTAAGGGGGGGCTCCTACAATGAGCAGTTCTTC,CASSLWLRGGSYNEQFF,few,TRBV5-1,.,TRBJ2-1
TGTGCCAGCAGTAAGGAGACTATCTACAATGAGCAGTTCTTC,CASSKETIYNEQFF,.,TRBV2,.,TRBJ2-1
TGTGCCAGCAGCCCGGGACAGGTCGGGGAGCTGTTTTTT,CASSPGQVGELFF,few,TRBV7-8,TRBD1,TRBJ2-2
TGCAGTCCTCAGGGTGGATCTTTAACTGAAGCTTTCTTT,CSPQGGSLTEAFF,.,TRBV20-1,.,TRBJ1-1
TGCAGCGTTGCGGGACGGAACACTGAAGCTTTCTTT,CSVAGRNTEAFF,.,TRBV29-1,.,TRBJ1-1
TGTGCCAGCAGCTTAGTGGGGCGGGGGGGCAACAATGAGCAGTTCTTC,CASSLVGRGGNNEQFF,few,TRBV7-6,TRBD2,TRBJ2-1
TGTGCCACCAGCATTAGTAAGATCAGCGACAGGGGGCCCGGCACTGAAGCTTTCTTT,CATSISKISDRGPGTEAFF,.,TRBV15,TRBD1,TRBJ1-1
TGCGCCAGCAGCTTGATGGCAGGTGGAGGCTATGGCTACACCTTC,CASSLMAGGGYGYTF,.,TRBV5-1,.,TRBJ1-2
TGTGCCACTGGACAGACCAAGGGGGACTACGAGCAGTACTTC,CATGQTKGDYEQYF,.,TRBV7-9,.,TRBJ2-7
TGTGCCAGCAGTGGACAGGGGCAGAACACTGAAGCTTTCTTT,CASSGQGQNTEAFF,few,TRBV12-3/TRBV12-4,TRBD1,TRBJ1-1
TGCGCCAGCAGCTGGGGACAGCGCTTTCTAATCACCGGGGAGCTGTTTTTT,CASSWGQRFLITGELFF,.,TRBV5-1,TRBD1,TRBJ2-2
TGTGCCAGCAGCCCTGACCAATATACGAACACCGGGGAGCTGTTTTTT,CASSPDQYTNTGELFF,many,TRBV3-2,.,TRBJ2-2
TGTGCCAGCAGTTTTAACCACCGTGAAGCTTTCTTT,CASSFNHREAFF,few,TRBV12-3/TRBV12-4,.,TRBJ1-1
TGCAGTGCCCCTTTTTCTTCCGGGGAGCTGTTTTTT,CSAPFSSGELFF,few,TRBV20-1,.,TRBJ2-2
TGTGCCATCTCTGAGAGCTCTGGGGCCAACGTCCTGACTTTC,CAISESSGANVLTF,.,TRBV10-3,.,TRBJ2-6
TGCAGTGCTAGGGCCGGCCAGGACTATGGCTACACCTTC,CSARAGQDYGYTF,.,TRBV20-1,.,TRBJ1-2
TGTGCCACCAGCAGAGAAATGGACACTGAAGCTTTCTTT,CATSREMDTEAFF,.,TRBV15,.,TRBJ1-1
TGTGCCAGCAGTCAGACAGGGGGGACTGAAAAACTGTTTTTT,CASSQTGGTEKLFF,.,TRBV25-1,TRBD1,TRBJ1-4
TGTGCCAGCAAGAGAGTACCTTATAGCAATCAGCCCCAGCATTTT,CASKRVPYSNQPQHF,few,TRBV7-2,.,TRBJ1-5
TGTGCCAGCGAGATCGGCTGGTTTAATGAGCAGTTCTTC,CASEIGWFNEQFF,.,TRBV7-9,.,TRBJ2-1
TGTGCCAGCTGTCCTACAGGGACAGGGAATGAGCAGTTCTTC,CASCPTGTGNEQFF,.,TRBV12-3/TRBV12-4,TRBD1,TRBJ2-1
TGTGCCACCAGCAGAGATTTGGGGCCAAGCACAGATACGCAGTATTTT,CATSRDLGPSTDTQYF,few,TRBV15,.,TRBJ2-3
TGCGCCAGCAGCGCCTCCACCGGACGTAATGAGCAGTTCTTC,CASSASTGRNEQFF,.,TRBV5-1,.,TRBJ2-1
TGTGCCAGCCTCCTAAGCGACAGTTTCACAGATACGCAGTATTTT,CASLLSDSFTDTQYF,.,TRBV12-3/TRBV12-4,.,TRBJ2-3
TGTGCCATCAGTGAACGGACAGTAACCGGGGAGCTGTTTTTT,CAISERTVTGELFF,once,TRBV10-3,.,TRBJ2-2
TGTGCCAGCAGTCCCGGGACAGCCTATAGCAATCAGCCCCAGCATTTT,CASSPGTAYSNQPQHF,.,TRBV27,TRBD1,TRBJ1-5
TGCAGTGCTAGGCAGGGGGCCGGACAGCCCCAGCATTTT,CSARQGAGQPQHF,.,TRBV20-1,TRBD1,TRBJ1-5
TGCAGTGCTCCCGAAGGCCCCTCTGGGGCCAACGTCCTGACTTTC,CSAPEGPSGANVLTF,few,TRBV20-1,.,TRBJ2-6
TGTGCCAGCAGCCCCACGGTGTGGGGGGGGACTGAAGCTTTCTTT,CASSPTVWGGTEAFF,.,TRBV7-8,.,TRBJ1-1
TGTGCCATCAAGGACAGCTTATACACTGAAGCTTTCTTT,CAIKDSLYTEAFF,.,TRBV6-2/TRBV6-3,.,TRBJ1-1